This TCR beta chain is drawn from a study of T cell responses to AZD1222 COVID-19 vaccine. Turning to the study itself: Pooled together were second doses at about 4 or about 12 weeks. Study results and caveats: Nearly half of spike-specific TCRs reportedly target unmutated variant regions. No repertoire was sampled before or during the peak T cell response, only after it.

Assay used: immunoSEQ multiplex PCR; TCRdb lists only in-frame clones, some missing. The sample includes 110,000 or so clones, less than 95% of them seen just once. This clone was recorded only once. Its antigen is unknown. The CDR3 sequence is 15 residues long. Trimming took 4 bases from V and 7 from J; bases not matched to a gene: 11. Germline CDR1 MNHEY, CDR2 SVGAGI. The chain combines TRBV6-5 with TRBJ1-2, with 8 bases identical to TRBD1. Sequencing used peripheral blood, obtained on day 0 of AZD1222 vaccination. This clonotype was sampled from an adult in good health. CDR3 sequence (DNA): TGTGCCAGCAGTTCGATTCTCGGACAGGGTGGTGGCTACACCTTC. This sequence encodes CASSSILGQGGGYTF.